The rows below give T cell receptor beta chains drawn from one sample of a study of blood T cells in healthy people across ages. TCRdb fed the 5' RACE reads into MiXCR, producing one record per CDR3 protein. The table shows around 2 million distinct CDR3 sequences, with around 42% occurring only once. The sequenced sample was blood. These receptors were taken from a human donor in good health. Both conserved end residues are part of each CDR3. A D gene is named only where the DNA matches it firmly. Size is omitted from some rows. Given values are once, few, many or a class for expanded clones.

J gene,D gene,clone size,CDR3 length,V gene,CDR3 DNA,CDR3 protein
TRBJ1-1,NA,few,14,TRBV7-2,TGTGCCAGCAGCCCCTACCCCGGAGGCACTGAAGCTTTCTTT,CASSPYPGGTEAFF
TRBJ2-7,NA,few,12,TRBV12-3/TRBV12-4,TGTGCCAGCCGGTTCGGGGGCTACGAGCAGTACTTC,CASRFGGYEQYF
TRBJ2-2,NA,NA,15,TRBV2,TGTGCCAGCAGGGGTAGTGGGAGAAACACCGGGGAGCTGTTTTTT,CASRGSGRNTGELFF
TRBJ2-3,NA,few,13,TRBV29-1,TGCAGCGTCCGGCGGGTGAGCACAGATACGCAGTATTTT,CSVRRVSTDTQYF
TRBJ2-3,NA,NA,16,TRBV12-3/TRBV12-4,TGTGCCAGCAGTCCCCTGGGGCAGGGGAGTACAGATACGCAGTATTTT,CASSPLGQGSTDTQYF
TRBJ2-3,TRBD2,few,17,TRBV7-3,TGTGCCAGCAGCTCCGGATTAGCGGGGGGGCATCTAGATACGCAGTATTTT,CASSSGLAGGHLDTQYF
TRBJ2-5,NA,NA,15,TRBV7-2,TGTGCCAGCAGCTTAGTGGTCAGGGGGGAAGAGACCCAGTACTTC,CASSLVVRGEETQYF
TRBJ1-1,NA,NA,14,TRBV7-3,TGTGCCAGCATGCCATCGGGAGGTGACACTGAAGCTTTCTTT,CASMPSGGDTEAFF
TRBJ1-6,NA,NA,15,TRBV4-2,TGTGCCAGCAGCCAAGATCAGGGTTTAGAATCACCCCTCCACTTT,CASSQDQGLESPLHF
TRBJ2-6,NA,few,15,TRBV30,TGTGCCTGGAGTGTTGCTCTGTCTGGGGCCAACGTCCTGACTTTC,CAWSVALSGANVLTF
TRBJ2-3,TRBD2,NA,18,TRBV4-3,TGCGCCAGCAGCCAAGTCCCCCACTTAGCGGGGGAGAAAGATACGCAGTATTTT,CASSQVPHLAGEKDTQYF
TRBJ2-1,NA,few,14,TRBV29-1,TGCAGCGTTGAGGGCGGAGACTCCTACAATGAGCAGTTCTTC,CSVEGGDSYNEQFF
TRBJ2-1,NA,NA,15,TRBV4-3,TGCGCCAGCAGCCAAGGACGGGGGGCCATGAATGAGCAGTTCTTC,CASSQGRGAMNEQFF
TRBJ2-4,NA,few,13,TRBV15,TGTGCCACCCGCCCCCGATATACTTTAGAGCAGTACTTC,CATRPRYTLEQYF
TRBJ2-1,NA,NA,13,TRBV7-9,TGTGCCAGCAGCTGGACAGCTAGCAATGAGCAGTTCTTC,CASSWTASNEQFF
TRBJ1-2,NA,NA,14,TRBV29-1,TGCAGCGTTGAGACCGGGGCAGGGAGGTATGGCTACACCTTC,CSVETGAGRYGYTF
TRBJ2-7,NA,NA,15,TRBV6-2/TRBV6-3,TGTGCCAGCAGTTACGGGGGACGAATCTCCTACGAGCAGTACTTC,CASSYGGRISYEQYF
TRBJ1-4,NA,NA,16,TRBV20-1,TGCAGTGCTAGAGATGGAAGGAGGGTCGCGGATGAAAAACTGTTTTTT,CSARDGRRVADEKLFF
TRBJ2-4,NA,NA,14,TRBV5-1,TGCGCCAGCAGCTTGGCAGAGCCCGGGAGAATTCAGTACTTC,CASSLAEPGRIQYF
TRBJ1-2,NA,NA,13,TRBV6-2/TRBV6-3,TGTGCCAGCAGATCCACCCCGGGACGCCGCTACACCTTC,CASRSTPGRRYTF
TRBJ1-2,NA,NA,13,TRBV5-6,TGTGCCAGCAGTGCCAGATCGTACTATGGCTACACCTTC,CASSARSYYGYTF
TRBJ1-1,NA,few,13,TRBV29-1,TGCAGCGTCCAGACAGACCTAAACACTGAAGCTTTCTTT,CSVQTDLNTEAFF
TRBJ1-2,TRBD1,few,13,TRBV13,TGTGCCAGCGGACGGACAGGAAGCTTTAGCTACACCTTC,CASGRTGSFSYTF
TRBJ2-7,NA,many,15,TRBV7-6,TGTGCCAGCAGCTTAGACCGGGGGGCCTCCTACGAGCAGTACTTC,CASSLDRGASYEQYF
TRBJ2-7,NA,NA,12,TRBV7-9,TGTACCAGCAGCTTGCTCCCCTACGAGCAGTACTTC,CTSSLLPYEQYF
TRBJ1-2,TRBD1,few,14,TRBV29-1,TGCAGCGTTAGGGCCGCAGGGGGAAACTATGGCTACACCTTC,CSVRAAGGNYGYTF
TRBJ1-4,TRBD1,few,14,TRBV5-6,TGTGCCAGCAGCCCGGACAGGTTGAATGAAAAACTGTTTTTT,CASSPDRLNEKLFF
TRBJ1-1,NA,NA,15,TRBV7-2,TGTGCCAGCAGCTCCCGAACCGGGGGGAACGCTGAAGCTTTTTTT,CASSSRTGGNAEAFF
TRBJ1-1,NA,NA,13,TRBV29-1,TGCAGCGTTGAAGCCAGGGCGAACACTGAAGCTTTCTTT,CSVEARANTEAFF
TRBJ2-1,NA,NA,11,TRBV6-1,TGTGCCAGCAGTGCGGCCCAATCGCGGTTCTTC,CASSAAQSRFF
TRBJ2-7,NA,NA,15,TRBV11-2,TGTGCCAGCAGCTTAGCCAGGGGGGTAGGCTACGAGCAGTACTTC,CASSLARGVGYEQYF
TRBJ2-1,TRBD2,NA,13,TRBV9,TGTGCCAGCAGCGTAGCTGGGAGGGCTGAGCAGTTCTTC,CASSVAGRAEQFF
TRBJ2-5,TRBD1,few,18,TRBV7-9,TGTGCCAGCAGACTCACCGGGACAGGGATTCTGTCCAGGGAGACCCAGTACTTC,CASRLTGTGILSRETQYF
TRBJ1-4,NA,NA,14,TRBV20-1,TGCAGTGCTATTGAGGATCCGATGAATGAAAAACTGTTTTTT,CSAIEDPMNEKLFF
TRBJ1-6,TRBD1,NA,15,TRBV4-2,TGTGCCAGCAGCCAAGGAGACAGGGGTGCCTCTTTTTACCACTTT,CASSQGDRGASFYHF
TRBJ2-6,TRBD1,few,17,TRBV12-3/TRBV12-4,TGTGCCAGCAGTCCCTACAGGGGGTACTCTGGGGCCAACGTCCTGACTTTC,CASSPYRGYSGANVLTF
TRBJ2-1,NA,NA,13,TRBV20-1,TGCAGTGCTGATAGGGGTCGGGGCAATGAGCAGTTCTTC,CSADRGRGNEQFF
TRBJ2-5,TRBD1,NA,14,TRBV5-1,TGCGCCAGCAGCTTGGCGGGACAGGAAGAGACCCAGTACTTC,CASSLAGQEETQYF
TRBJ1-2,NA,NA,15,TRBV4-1,TGCGCCAGCAGCCAGAGCGGGACACTTATTCTTGGCTACACCTTC,CASSQSGTLILGYTF
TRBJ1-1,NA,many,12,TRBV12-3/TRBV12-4,TGTGCCAGCAGTTTGGGCAGAACTGAAGCTTTCTTT,CASSLGRTEAFF
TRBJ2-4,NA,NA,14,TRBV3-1,TGTGCCAGCAGTACTAGGACAGCCGGAAACATTCAGTACTTC,CASSTRTAGNIQYF
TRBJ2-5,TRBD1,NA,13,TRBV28,TGTGCCAGCAACCCCGACAGGGGGAGGTCCCAGTACTTC,CASNPDRGRSQYF
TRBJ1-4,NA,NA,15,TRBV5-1,TGCGCCAGCAGCGCTTCCGGCCCGGGTAATGAAAAACTGTTTTTT,CASSASGPGNEKLFF
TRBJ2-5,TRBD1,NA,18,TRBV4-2,TGTGCCAGCAGCCAAGAGCCTGGAGACGACAGGGGACGGGAGACCCAGTACTTC,CASSQEPGDDRGRETQYF
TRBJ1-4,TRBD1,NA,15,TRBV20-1,TGCAGTGCTTTAGAGTTCGGACAGGTTAATGAAAAACTGTTTTTT,CSALEFGQVNEKLFF
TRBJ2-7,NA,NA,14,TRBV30,TGTGCCTGGAGTGGACCCATGAGCTCCTACGAGCAGTACTTC,CAWSGPMSSYEQYF
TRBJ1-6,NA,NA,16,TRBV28,TGTGCCAGCAGTTTAGGGGTCAGACGATACGATTCACCCCTCCACTTT,CASSLGVRRYDSPLHF
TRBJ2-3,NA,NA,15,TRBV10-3,TGTGCCATCAGTGAACGGGAGCTGCCCACAGATACGCAGTATTTT,CAISERELPTDTQYF
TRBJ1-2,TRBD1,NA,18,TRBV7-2,TGTGCCAGCAGAGATCGTATCGGTTGGGACAGCCTTTTCTATGGCTACACCTTC,CASRDRIGWDSLFYGYTF
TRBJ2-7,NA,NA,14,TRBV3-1,TGTGCCAGCAGCCAAGATTTTCTTGTCTACGAGCAGTACTTC,CASSQDFLVYEQYF
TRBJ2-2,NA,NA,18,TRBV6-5,TGTGCCAGCAGTTACCTGGCAGGGTTTAATTCGAACACCGGGGAGCTGTTTTTT,CASSYLAGFNSNTGELFF